Sequencing of this T cell receptor beta chain was carried out in a study of CD8 T cells in ankylosing spondylitis. Findings and limits, study-wide: Reported data indicate significant enrichment of disease-linked clones within matched ankylosing spondylitis synovial fluid. Among TCR beta sequences, a motif of 7 to 9 highly homologous variants appeared characteristic of ankylosing spondylitis blood. Earlier literature documents some of the motif variants in reactive arthritis synovial fluid and blood.

Library preparation for TCR beta used quantitative 5'-RACE with molecular barcodes. TCRdb reprocessed the 5' RACE reads with MiXCR, giving one entry per CDR3 protein. Among 350,000 or so distinct CDR3 sequences, 11% were seen once, and the ten largest hold roughly 9.2%. Germline V gene lookup returns CDR1 LNHDA and CDR2 SQIVND (reference sequence). Germline trimming cut 7 bases from V and 0 bases from J; bases unmatched to any gene: 5. The CDR3 sequence is 14 residues long. Note on this clonotype: What it binds is unknown.

The clonotype was recovered from a female donor with ankylosing spondylitis or in good health (not recorded which). The J gene is TRBJ2-7, the V gene TRBV19; TRBD2 matches 8 bases. The sequencing sample was made of blood, either unsorted or a sorted T cell fraction (not recorded which). CDR3 residues: CASKKRETSYEQYF. The CDR3 DNA follows: TGTGCCAGTAAGAAGCGGGAGACCTCCTACGAGCAGTACTTC.